Described below is a single T cell receptor beta chain sequence and its context. The antigen is undetermined. This entry is derived from a study of T cell repertoires in cytomegalovirus infection. Study overall: Shared public TCR beta signatures pointed to both CMV infection and a matching HLA type.

The CDR3 sequence is 15 residues long. Trimming removed 1 base from V and 0 bases from J, with 9 bases in between. Looked up from germline, CDR1 is MGHRA and CDR2 is YSYEKL. General observations from the study: HLA-C-restricted CMV clonotypes gave the most frequent clonotype in two of eight donors. Cumulated frequencies of public TCR beta families served to identify carriers of CMV plus the relevant HLA.

TCRdb itself ran the reads through MiXCR, one entry per CDR3 protein. This sample carries 560,000 or so distinct CDR3 sequences, about 15% of them seen once, and the ten largest clones take under 30%. This clonotype was obtained from a human donor in good health (CMV status not recorded). Some clones in this sample may be carry-over from other donors' samples. Sequencing was carried out using CD8+ T cells from PBMCs. The chain links TRBV4-1 to TRBJ1-1; no definite D call. CDR3 nucleotides: TGCGCCAGCAGCCAAGTTGGAGCGATGAACACTGAAGCTTTCTTT. This codes for CASSQVGAMNTEAFF.